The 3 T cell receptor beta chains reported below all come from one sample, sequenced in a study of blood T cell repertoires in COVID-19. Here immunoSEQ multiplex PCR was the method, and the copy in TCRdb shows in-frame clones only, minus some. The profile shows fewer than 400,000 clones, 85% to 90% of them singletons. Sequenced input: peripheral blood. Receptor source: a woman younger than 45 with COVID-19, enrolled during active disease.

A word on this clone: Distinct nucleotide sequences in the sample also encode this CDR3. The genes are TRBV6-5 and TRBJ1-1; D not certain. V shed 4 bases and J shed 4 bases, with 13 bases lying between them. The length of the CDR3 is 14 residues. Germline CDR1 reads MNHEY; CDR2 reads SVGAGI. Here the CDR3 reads CASSLRQAGTEAFF. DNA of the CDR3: TGTGCCAGCAGTTTAAGGCAGGCGGGCACTGAAGCTTTCTTT.

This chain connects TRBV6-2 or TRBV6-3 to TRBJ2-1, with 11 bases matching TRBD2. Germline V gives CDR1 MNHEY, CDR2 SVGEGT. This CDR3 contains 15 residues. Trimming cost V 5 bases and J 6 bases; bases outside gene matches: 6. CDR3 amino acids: CASSPLAGVPNEQFF. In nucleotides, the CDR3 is TGTGCCAGCAGTCCACTAGCGGGAGTCCCCAATGAGCAGTTCTTC.

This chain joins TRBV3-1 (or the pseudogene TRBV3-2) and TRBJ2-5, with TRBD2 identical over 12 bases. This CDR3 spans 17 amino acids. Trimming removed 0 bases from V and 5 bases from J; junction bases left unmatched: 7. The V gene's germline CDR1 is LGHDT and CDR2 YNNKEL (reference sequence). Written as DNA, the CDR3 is TGTGCCAGCAGCCAAGATCTCCTAGCGGGAGGGTGGGAGACCCAGTACTTC. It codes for CASSQDLLAGGWETQYF.